This TCR beta chain was identified during a study of cytomegalovirus exposure and HLA in healthy donors (TCRdb year 2017). With regard to the full study: In an earlier analysis of 450 to 750 of the donors, around 300 Gb of sequence data and 120 million or so unique TCR beta sequences from 150 million to 200 million T cells were reported. Genome-wide SNP genotypes for about 55% of the 666 donors were used in a later genetic analysis, which treated that subset as a discovery cohort. Of the approximately 400 genotyped donors, over 65% fell in the genetic ancestry cluster associated with self-reported Caucasian donors. HLA typing covered class I and class II loci at four-digit resolution. An early release covering 500 to 750 HLA-typed donors comprised roughly 300 gigabases of sequencing data and around 85 million unique TCR sequences. The number of donors typed differed by locus, with 629-630 for A, B, C, DRB1 and DQB1, around 520 for DQA1, 606 for DPA1, and about 450 for DPB1. Every repertoire in the discovery cohort had been generated on one and the same sequencing platform. The study profiled the T cell repertoires of some 610 subjects by immunosequencing and related them to cytomegalovirus serostatus. To study patterns of TCR occurrence, a later analysis re-analyzed previously published TCR beta repertoires from 666 donors and added high-resolution HLA genotyping. High-throughput TCR immunosequencing, statistical association of individual TCRs with disease status, and machine learning were combined to predict cytomegalovirus infection status. In the later analysis, no new phenotypic data were used to find candidate immune exposures; instead, reliance was placed on TCR beta sequences and their occurrence across donors. The study was designed to test whether signatures of past pathogen exposure could be identified by cataloging public T cell receptors. On average, about 240,000 unique TCR beta nucleotide sequences were sequenced per donor among a few hundred genotyped donors of the cohort, with roughly 18% of those sequences being non-productive. Donor age, sex, ethnicity and CMV serostatus were collected together with the repertoire data. A separate validation cohort of 100 to 150 different subjects was used in addition to the roughly 620-subject first cohort. In an earlier analysis of roughly 580 of the donors, high-throughput TCR beta sequencing was used to judge whether each TCR beta V gene segment behaved as functional or pseudogenic. Several DR-DQ haplotypes were treated as single units for association and clustering because of strong linkage in the cohort.

The receptor library was made with the immunoSEQ multiplex PCR assay. A mixture of 60 forward primers for TCR Vbeta segments and 13 reverse primers for TCR Jbeta segments was used in the multiplex PCR. Amplification of the CDR3 region of rearranged TCR beta genes was performed with a multiplex PCR assay on genomic DNA. The Illumina HiSeq System was used to sequence the amplified TCR beta libraries as 87-base-pair reads. Turning to the authors' computational methods: Across the roughly 700 repertoires, a later analysis counted about 81 million unique TCR beta chains, roughly 11 million of which were shared by at least two donors. A nearest-neighbor algorithm error-corrected the raw reads and collapsed the reads into unique sequences, merging closely related sequences to remove PCR and sequencing errors. To assign V, D and J gene segments, CDR3 sequences were aligned to IMGT reference sequences. For a sequence to be retained, a match of at least six nucleotides was required to both a V gene segment and a J gene segment. Rearrangements were called productive when the CDR3 lacked stop codons and stayed in frame with V and J; all others were non-productive. Following IMGT convention, CDR3 was defined as the stretch from the second conserved V-encoded cysteine to the conserved J-encoded phenylalanine. Sequences without an unambiguous match to a single V gene segment were excluded from the earlier analysis of 587 of the donors. In an earlier analysis of several hundred of the donors, V segments were called functional above 56.7% productive rearrangements and were called segregating when the between-donor standard deviation exceeded 5%. A statistical classification framework was developed to diagnose cytomegalovirus status using the catalog of TCR beta chain sequences. In a later analysis, V and J genes were assigned by comparing TCR nucleotide sequences against IMGT/GENE-DB human TR gene sequences. In a later analysis, CDR3 sequences and most-parsimonious VDJ recombination scenarios were assigned using the TCRdist pipeline. In a later analysis, each TCR beta chain was defined by its CDR3 amino acid sequence together with its V-gene family, and reads without a unique V-gene family were excluded. In a later analysis, nearly 600 highly shared, low-generation-probability nucleotide sequences were removed to address suspected cross-contamination and a sequencing artifact. For each public chain, a later analysis derived a clonal expansion index from normalized ranks of inferred template counts within each repertoire. Generation probabilities in a later analysis came from a VDJ recombination model fitted to out-of-frame rearrangements, and those results were checked against IGoR. In a later analysis, TCR-TCR, TCR-HLA and TCR-CMV co-occurrence was scored with hypergeometric tests, and a repertoire-size bias correction was applied to TCR pairs. False discovery rates were estimated in a later analysis by permuting HLA or CMV assignments 20 times. In a later analysis, co-occurring TCRs were grouped with DBSCAN, and TCRdist sequence similarity was added when clustering was performed within HLA-allele-positive subsets. Repertoires with fewer than 30,000 or more than 120,000 public chains, plus five repertoires with anomalous nucleotide sharing, were excluded from co-occurrence clustering. The source is immuneACCESS, and TCRdb retained only in-frame sequences with V and J called. Part of the clones is not carried over; for the studies checked, unresolved V genes explain less than half of this, and the remainder is unexplained. The D gene and trimming were derived from the DNA, and the V and J assignments and clone size from that table. For this sample the table gives fewer than 350,000 clones, of which approximately 90% were detected only once. The ten largest clonotypes hold approximately 2.2% of the sample.

CDR1 WSHSY and CDR2 SAAADI were looked up in the germline V gene. Taken from cysteine to phenylalanine, the CDR3 has 14 residues. The sequence is cut down to CDR3 DNA, 42 bases in frame from base 1. V sheds 4 bases and J sheds 1 base, leaving 11 bases between their ends. Study-wide conclusions, independent of this receptor: According to a later analysis, most CMV-associated TCR beta chains appeared to be HLA-restricted, and the HLA associations seemed to be driven largely by CMV exposure. In a later analysis, HLA-associated TCR beta chains showed more clonal expansion and lower generation probabilities than non-associated chains that were equally common. Across donors, most TCR sequences were observed very rarely, whereas some public TCRs were present in many individuals. A further reported finding was that TCR beta sequences accurately predicted the HLA-A and HLA-B alleles for most subjects in the first cohort. Because counts were too low, roughly 18 rarely observed V segments, including chromosome 9 orphons, were left out of the earlier analysis of about 620 of the donors. The study gave a list of some 150 TCR beta chains associated with cytomegalovirus. Three of the identified cytomegalovirus-associated TCR beta chains were confirmed in vitro to be specific for cytomegalovirus antigens. This cohort had only TCR beta chains sequenced, and the lack of alpha or paired-chain data limited which features could be detected. Immune exposure information for the cohort was limited to CMV serostatus. In an earlier analysis of fewer than 700 of the donors, most TCR beta V segments appeared in productive rearrangements about 90% or about 30% of the time, broadly matching IMGT annotations. The classifier was reported to diagnose cytomegalovirus status with high specificity and sensitivity in both the original and validation cohorts. In a later analysis, the rate of TCR association differed among HLA loci, with DRB1 alleles having the most associated TCRs and HLA-C alleles having the fewest. In a later analysis, 16,951 TCR beta sequences were associated with specific HLA alleles at a false discovery rate of 0.05. The presence/absence analyses assumed that sequencing depth was roughly uniform across donors, and that assumption may not be true. The sequencing pipeline was judged likely to have produced a cluster of highly shared sequence variants as a technical artifact. Compared with the approximately 670-donor mean, donors in an Asian-associated ancestry cluster had fewer N-insertions in productive TCRs, according to a later genetic analysis. When HLA alleles, especially DR and DQ, strongly co-occurred, TCR associations were difficult to assign to individual alleles. The 87-base-pair reads could not distinguish some IMGT-functional V segments, including TRBV6-2 and TRBV6-3, so those segments were excluded. In a later genetic analysis, a missense DCLRE1C variant was associated with V-gene and J-gene trimming of TCR beta chains, and the association was replicated in an independent cohort. Because HLA typing was missing for some donors at each locus, association tests included only the typed subset. Correlated functional status among segregating V segments might reflect linkage disequilibrium, but an unknown experimental factor could not be ruled out. According to the authors, the approach could potentially be generalized to other disease states and immunological phenotypes. In a later analysis, several top co-occurrence clusters were reported to appear linked to parvovirus B19, influenza, CMV and Epstein-Barr virus.

The cohort consisted of more than 650 healthy bone marrow donors. Cohort members were all nominally healthy when sampled, although unrecorded immune exposures were likely present. The donor was CMV seronegative and was included in the group of over 300 seronegative cohort members. A peripheral blood sample was provided by each donor, and peripheral blood mononuclear cells were used for TCR beta sequencing. The Qiagen DNeasy Blood Extraction Kit was used to extract genomic DNA from the blood cell samples. Worth noting for this clone: It has no known antigen specificity. Base quality data are lacking; no much larger clone is found one base away.

This receptor was obtained from a woman younger than 30 in good health and CMV-seronegative. The material sequenced was PBMCs. The sequence is built from TRBV10-2 and TRBJ2-7; the D gene cannot be named for sure. The CDR3 region: CASSVKTASYEQYF. The DNA sequence is given as TGCGCCAGCAGTGTTAAAACTGCATCCTACGAGCAGTACTTC.